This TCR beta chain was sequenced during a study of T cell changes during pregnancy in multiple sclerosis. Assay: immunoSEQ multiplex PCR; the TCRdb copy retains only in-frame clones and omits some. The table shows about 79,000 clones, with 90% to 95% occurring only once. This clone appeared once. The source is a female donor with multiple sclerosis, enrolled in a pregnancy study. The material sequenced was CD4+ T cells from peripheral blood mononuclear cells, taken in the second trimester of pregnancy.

The CDR3: CASIRVRGSTEAFF. The CDR3 DNA sequence: TGTGCCAGCATCAGAGTACGGGGTTCCACTGAAGCTTTCTTT. The chain is built from TRBV6-1 and TRBJ1-1; D unclear. The V and J ends lost 7 bases and 4 bases respectively, with 16 bases between them. The CDR3 has 14 amino acids. CDR1 is MNHNS and CDR2 is SASEGT in the germline V gene.